This T cell receptor (beta chain) was captured by sequencing in a study of cytomegalovirus exposure and HLA in healthy donors. 13 Jbeta primers and 60 Vbeta primers were used for the PCR. The repertoire was sequenced with immunoSEQ multiplex PCR; TCRdb's copy has only in-frame clones and lacks some. In the table there are 130,000 to 150,000 clones, approximately 9% of which are singletons. Germline CDR1 and CDR2: SGHVS and FQNEAQ. Unmatched junction bases numbered 9, after V lost 5 bases and J lost 1 base. There are 16 residues in the CDR3. This clone was counted only a few times. The sequence was collected from a male donor in good health and CMV-seronegative. The rearrangement joins TRBV7-8 to TRBJ2-7, with 9 bases lining up with TRBD1. Sequenced sample: PBMCs. The DNA for the CDR3 is TGTGCCAGCAGCGCCTACAGGGGGCAACGTTCCTACGAGCAGTACTTC. Its protein product is CASSAYRGQRSYEQYF.